This T cell receptor (beta chain) was captured in a study of cytomegalovirus exposure and HLA in healthy donors. Regarding the study as a whole: Accurate prediction of HLA-A and HLA-B alleles (for most subjects) was reportedly achieved from TCR beta sequences.

A note on this clone: Antigen: not known.

The ends were cut back, 4 bases at V and 0 bases at J, with 10 bases in the middle. CDR1 MRHNA and CDR2 SNTAGT come from the germline V gene. The CDR3 length is 16 residues. PCR employed 60 Vbeta and 13 Jbeta primers. Profiled with immunoSEQ multiplex PCR; TCRdb holds only in-frame clones, not every one. The sample lists 150,000 to 200,000 clones, roughly 77% occurring once. Sequenced: PBMCs. The TCR sequence derives from a man between 18 and 29 years old in good health and CMV-seropositive. The chain carries TRBV6-4 and TRBJ2-6; TRBD1 might be the D (6 bases). The CDR3 nucleotides are TGTGCCAGCAGTGTAGACAGGTCCTCTGGGGCCAACGTCCTGACTTTC. Amino acids: CASSVDRSSGANVLTF.